This entry lists 30 T cell receptor beta chains sequenced from one sample in a study of T cell responses to AZD1222 COVID-19 vaccine. Data came from immunoSEQ multiplex PCR; TCRdb stores just in-frame clones and leaves some out. Of about 120,000 clones in the sample, 85% to 95% were seen once. Material: peripheral blood, obtained on day 0 of AZD1222 vaccination. These receptors originate from an adult in good health.

The chain couples TRBV6-5 to TRBJ1-5; tentative D call: TRBD1 (6 bases). The V end was cut by 7 bases, the J end by 5 bases, with 15 bases between. Germline loops: CDR1 MNHEY, CDR2 SVGAGI. This CDR3 has 14 amino acids. The CDR3 sequence is CASTSGGHDQPQHF. DNA of the CDR3: TGTGCCAGCACCTCGGGGGGGCATGATCAGCCCCAGCATTTT.

This chain uses TRBV15 with TRBJ2-4; 7 bases map to TRBD2. With V trimmed by 0 bases and J by 8 bases, 10 bases remained unmatched. Germline V lookup: CDR1 LNHNV, CDR2 YYDKDF (reference sequence). The CDR3 runs 16 residues. CDR3 protein: CATSRDSSGGTDIQYF. CDR3 coding DNA: TGTGCCACCAGCAGAGATTCGTCGGGGGGAACTGACATTCAGTACTTC.

The rearrangement uses TRBV12-3 or TRBV12-4 and TRBJ1-5; D is perhaps TRBD1 (5 bases). The ends were cut back, 8 bases at V and 4 bases at J, with 12 bases in the middle. This CDR3 has 13 residues. The CDR3 protein is CASGAHPNQPQHF. The CDR3 bases are TGTGCCAGCGGGGCCCACCCAAATCAGCCCCAGCATTTT.

J is TRBJ1-6 and V is TRBV13; no firm D call. V was clipped by 8 bases and J by 7 bases, with 3 bases between them. CDR1 and CDR2 (germline): PRHDT, FYEKMQ (reference sequence). The CDR3 is made up of 10 amino acids. The CDR3 DNA reads as TGTGCCAGCTTGAATTCACCCCTCCACTTT. Its translation: CASLNSPLHF. The full variable domain, with the rest looked up from reference TRBV13 and TRBJ1-6, is AAGVIQSPRHLIKEKRETATLKCYPIPRHDTVYWYQQGPGQDPQFLISFYEKMQSDKGSIPDRFSAQQFSDYHSELNMSSLELGDSALYFCASLNSPLHFGNGTRLTVT.

V and J are TRBV5-1 and TRBJ2-2, with unresolved D. Trimming removed 0 bases from V and 2 bases from J, with 8 bases in between. Germline CDR1 and CDR2: SGHRS and YFSETQ. CDR3 length: 15 amino acids. CDR3 region: CASSLEGRNTGELFF. In DNA form, the CDR3 reads TGCGCCAGCAGCTTGGAAGGCAGAAACACCGGGGAGCTGTTTTTT.

The V gene is TRBV19, the J gene TRBJ1-6, with 9 nucleotides matching TRBD1. There are 14 residues in the CDR3. Germline trimming cut 7 bases from V and 7 bases from J; bases unmatched to any gene: 5. In germline, CDR1 is LNHDA, CDR2 SQIVND (reference sequence). CDR3 loop: CASKGTGWNSPLHF. In nucleotides, the CDR3 is TGTGCCAGTAAAGGGACAGGGTGGAATTCACCCCTCCACTTT.

The chain combines TRBV6-5 with TRBJ1-2; 8 bases align to TRBD1. Germline V gene data show CDR1 as MNHEY and CDR2 as SVGAGI. The CDR3 is 14 amino acids. CDR3 bases: TGTGCTAGCGATGGGACAGGCGTCGACTATGGCTACACCTTC. Translation: CASDGTGVDYGYTF.

Notes on this clone: The junction differs from germline at one of its ends, possibly a read error. The chain recombines TRBV7-9 with TRBJ1-1, with D hard to call. Germline V CDR1 and CDR2: SEHNR, FQNEAQ (reference sequence). The CDR3 is made up of 10 amino acids. CDR3 region: CASSLVTVIF. CDR3 nucleotide sequence: TGTGCCAGCAGCTTAGTAACAGTCATTTTT.

The rearrangement links TRBV2 to TRBJ1-1, with D unclear. Deletions cut 2 bases from V and 0 bases from J, with 7 bases between. Looked up from germline, CDR1 is SNHLY and CDR2 is FYNNEI. This CDR3 contains 14 residues. The CDR3 DNA reads as TGTGCCAGCAGTGAATTGGAGATGAACACTGAAGCTTTCTTT. This codes for CASSELEMNTEAFF. The whole variable domain, filled in from reference TRBV2 and TRBJ1-1, reads EPEVTQTPSHQVTQMGQEVILRCVPISNHLYFYWYRQILGQKVEFLVSFYNNEISEKSEIFDDQFSVERPDGSNFTLKIRSTKLEDSAMYFCASSELEMNTEAFFGQGTRLTVV.

The J gene is TRBJ2-5, the V gene TRBV18, with 7 bases fitting TRBD2. J was trimmed by 3 bases and V by 6 bases; bases with no gene match: 4. CDR1 KGHSH and CDR2 LQKENI come from the germline V gene. CDR3 length: 13 residues. CDR3 loop: CASSPGLEETQYF. CDR3 nucleotides: TGTGCCAGCTCCCCAGGACTAGAAGAGACCCAGTACTTC.

The genes are TRBV3-1 (or the pseudogene TRBV3-2) and TRBJ1-3, with D unclear. V was shortened by 3 bases and J by 6 bases, with 6 bases between the two germline ends. The germline V gene encodes CDR1 LGHDT and CDR2 YNNKEL (reference sequence). This CDR3 has 12 residues. The CDR3 region has the DNA TGTGCCAGCAGCCACCCCGCAAACACCATATATTTT. Translated, it gives CASSHPANTIYF.

The chain couples TRBV20-1 to TRBJ2-3; the D gene is possibly TRBD2 (5 bases). The germline V gene has CDR1 DFQATT and CDR2 SNEGSKA (reference sequence). The CDR3 covers 11 residues. V was cut by 3 bases and J by 7 bases, with 8 bases left in between. CDR3 sequence reads: CSASERNTQYF. In DNA, the CDR3 is TGCAGTGCTAGTGAGCGGAATACGCAGTATTTT.

The chain carries TRBV3-1 (or the pseudogene TRBV3-2) and TRBJ2-3, with 8 nucleotides matching TRBD1. This CDR3 is 15 amino acids long. V was pared by 5 bases and J by 4 bases, with 8 bases of the junction left unmatched. Looked up from germline, CDR1 is LGHDT and CDR2 is YNNKEL (reference sequence). The DNA of the CDR3 is TGTGCCAGCAGCATGATCAGGGGGCCCGCAGATACGCAGTATTTT. Its protein is CASSMIRGPADTQYF.

The rearrangement uses TRBV9 and TRBJ1-1; 7 nucleotides match TRBD1. The length of the CDR3 is 14 residues. Germline V gene lookup returns CDR1 SGDLS and CDR2 YYNGEE. The trim removed 3 bases at V and 3 bases at J, leaving 5 bases unmatched. The CDR3 nucleotides read TGTGCCAGCAGCGCACTGACAGGGCACACTGAAGCTTTCTTT. Amino acids: CASSALTGHTEAFF.

The chain recombines TRBV7-8 with TRBJ2-7, with D perhaps being TRBD1 or TRBD2 (5 bases each). The CDR3 length is 16 residues. Germline V gene data show CDR1 as SGHVS and CDR2 as FQNEAQ. Trimming took 2 bases from V and 0 from J, leaving 14 bases between them. CDR3 DNA sequence: TGTGCCAGCAGCTTATTTCCCGCAGGGACCTCCTACGAGCAGTACTTC. This encodes CASSLFPAGTSYEQYF.

The chain recombines TRBV9 with TRBJ2-3; maybe TRBD2 (6 bases). CDR1 and CDR2 (germline): SGDLS, YYNGEE. The CDR3 contains 19 residues. V dropped 1 base and J dropped 0 bases, with 21 bases sitting between them. This CDR3 is CASSVLATGPIASTDTQYF. The DNA for the CDR3 is TGTGCCAGCAGCGTACTAGCGACTGGACCTATTGCTAGCACAGATACGCAGTATTTT.

The chain uses TRBV30 and TRBJ1-5; no clear D gene. There are 13 residues in the CDR3. Germline V gives CDR1 GTSNPN, CDR2 SVGIG (reference sequence). The V and J ends lost 5 bases and 3 bases respectively, with 11 bases between them. In DNA, the CDR3 is TGTGCCTGGTCGACCCGGGTCAATCAGCCCCAGCATTTT. Translating it yields CAWSTRVNQPQHF. Full variable domain (rest looked up from reference TRBV30 and TRBJ1-5): SQTIHQWPATLVQPVGSPLSLECTVEGTSNPNLYWYRQAAGRGLQLLFYSVGIGQISSEVPQNLSASRPQDRQFILSSKKLLLSDSGFYLCAWSTRVNQPQHFGDGTRLSIL.

The chain links TRBV29-1 to TRBJ1-2; unclear D gene. The CDR3 contains 12 residues. Between the trimmed V and J ends, which lost 3 bases and 8 bases, there was a span of 13 bases. Germline CDR1 is SQVTM and CDR2 is ANQGSEA. The CDR3 is CSVDRPPGGYTF. CDR3 coding DNA: TGCAGCGTTGATCGACCGCCGGGGGGCTACACCTTC.

This clone was picked up one time. The V call is TRBV19, the J call TRBJ1-1; no firm D call. Germline V lookup: CDR1 LNHDA, CDR2 SQIVND (reference sequence). The CDR3 sequence is 14 residues long. The germline V and J ends were trimmed by 7 bases and 1 base, with 13 bases remaining between them. CDR3 amino acids: CASKRQNGNTEAFF. CDR3 bases: TGTGCCAGTAAACGGCAAAACGGGAACACTGAAGCTTTCTTT.

This clone was picked up one time. This chain links TRBV24-1 with TRBJ1-1; 8 bases fit TRBD1. V shed 2 bases, J shed 6 bases, and the junction held 4 bases outside the gene matches. The CDR3 length is 14 residues. The germline V gene encodes CDR1 KGHDR and CDR2 SFDVKD. CDR3 sequence: CATSDSDRVAEAFF. In nucleotides, the CDR3 is TGTGCCACCAGTGATTCGGACAGGGTGGCTGAAGCTTTCTTT.

Concerning this clone: The junction and the germline gene differ at one end; a read error may be behind it. The chain combines TRBV19 with TRBJ2-7, with TRBD2 matching 10 bases. This CDR3 comprises 15 residues. From germline, CDR1 is LNHDA and CDR2 SQIVND (reference sequence). The CDR3, as DNA: TGTGCCAGTAGTATGGGTAGCGGGGGGACGGGGGAGCAGTGCTTC. Translated: CASSMGSGGTGEQCF. Full variable domain (missing parts from reference TRBV19 and TRBJ2-7): DGGITQSPKYLFRKEGQNVTLSCEQNLNHDAMYWYRQDPGQGLRLIYYSQIVNDFQKGDIAEGYSVSREKKESFPLTVTSAQKNPTAFYLCASSMGSGGTGEQCFGPGTRLTVT.

This chain links TRBV7-2 with TRBJ2-2, with D maybe TRBD2 (5 bases). This CDR3 contains 15 residues. V lost 3 bases and J 4 bases, leaving 12 bases between the germline ends. Germline lookup yields CDR1 SGHTA and CDR2 FQGNSA. Here the CDR3 reads CASSFSRTFTGELFF. CDR3 in DNA: TGTGCCAGCAGCTTTAGTCGGACTTTCACCGGGGAGCTGTTTTTT.

This chain joins TRBV19 and TRBJ1-2; TRBD1 agrees at 10 bases. The CDR3 runs to 16 residues. Germline-derived CDR1 and CDR2 are LNHDA and SQIVND (reference sequence). The V segment lost 6 bases and the J segment 1 base; nucleotides outside the gene matches: 8. The CDR3 spells CASSPRQGAINYGYTF. DNA of the CDR3: TGTGCCAGTAGCCCCCGACAGGGGGCGATTAACTATGGCTACACCTTC.

The chain joins TRBV27 to TRBJ1-2; D is unresolved. Germline-derived CDR1 and CDR2 are MNHEY and SMNVEV (reference sequence). The CDR3 is 14 amino acids. Trimming shortened V by 0 bases and J by 2 bases, and 7 bases separated the two germline ends. DNA of the CDR3: TGTGCCAGCAGTTTATCCGGGCAGAACTATGGCTACACCTTC. Protein sequence: CASSLSGQNYGYTF.

This clone was observed once. The V call is TRBV9, the J call TRBJ2-1; TRBD2 is a possible D gene (5 bases). The germline V gene encodes CDR1 SGDLS and CDR2 YYNGEE. Trimming removed 4 bases from V and 4 bases from J, with 15 bases in between. The CDR3 is 15 amino acids. CDR3 sequence (DNA): TGTGCCAGCAGCCCCCAACTAGGAATTTACAATGAGCAGTTCTTC. It codes for CASSPQLGIYNEQFF.

The J gene is TRBJ1-1, the V gene TRBV19; maybe TRBD1 (6 bases). This CDR3 comprises 15 residues. The V gene lost 3 bases and the J gene lost 7 bases, with 18 bases spanning the gap. Germline-derived CDR1 and CDR2 are LNHDA and SQIVND (reference sequence). The CDR3 region has the DNA TGTGCCAGTAGTATTCTGGGGGCATCGTACGATGAAGCTTTCTTT. It encodes CASSILGASYDEAFF.

J is TRBJ1-3 and V is TRBV5-1; no clear D gene. CDR3 size: 15 residues. Between the trimmed V and J ends, which lost 0 bases and 3 bases, there was a span of 10 bases. Germline V gene sequence: CDR1 SGHRS, CDR2 YFSETQ. Written as DNA, the CDR3 is TGCGCCAGCAGCTTGGAGACCGACGGTGGAAACACCATATATTTT. Its protein product is CASSLETDGGNTIYF.

The rearrangement links TRBV6-2 or TRBV6-3 to TRBJ1-6; TRBD1 aligns across 8 bases. Germline loops: CDR1 MNHEY, CDR2 SVGEGT. The CDR3 covers 17 residues. V was pared by 2 bases and J by 10 bases, with 13 bases of the junction left unmatched. The CDR3 coding sequence is TGTGCCAGCAGTTACCGGGGTCCCGGGACAGGAGGGTCACCCCTCCACTTT. Its protein is CASSYRGPGTGGSPLHF.

V and J are TRBV10-2 and TRBJ1-5; the match to TRBD1 covers 7 bases. The V gene's germline CDR1 is WSHSY and CDR2 SAAADI. The CDR3 totals 14 residues. J gave up 2 bases and V 3 bases, and 1 base lay outside the gene matches. CDR3 loop: CASSDGQGNQPQHF. Written as DNA, the CDR3 is TGCGCCAGCAGTGATGGACAGGGCAATCAGCCCCAGCATTTT.

The chain carries TRBV5-4 and TRBJ2-5; perhaps D is TRBD1 or TRBD2 (5 bases each). CDR3 length: 16 amino acids. CDR1 is SGHNT, CDR2 YYREEE, per germline (reference sequence). Trimming cost V 2 bases and J 2 bases, with 16 bases left between them. CDR3 sequence reads: CASSFAPGTPQETQYF. CDR3 bases: TGTGCCAGCAGCTTCGCACCCGGGACCCCTCAAGAGACCCAGTACTTC.